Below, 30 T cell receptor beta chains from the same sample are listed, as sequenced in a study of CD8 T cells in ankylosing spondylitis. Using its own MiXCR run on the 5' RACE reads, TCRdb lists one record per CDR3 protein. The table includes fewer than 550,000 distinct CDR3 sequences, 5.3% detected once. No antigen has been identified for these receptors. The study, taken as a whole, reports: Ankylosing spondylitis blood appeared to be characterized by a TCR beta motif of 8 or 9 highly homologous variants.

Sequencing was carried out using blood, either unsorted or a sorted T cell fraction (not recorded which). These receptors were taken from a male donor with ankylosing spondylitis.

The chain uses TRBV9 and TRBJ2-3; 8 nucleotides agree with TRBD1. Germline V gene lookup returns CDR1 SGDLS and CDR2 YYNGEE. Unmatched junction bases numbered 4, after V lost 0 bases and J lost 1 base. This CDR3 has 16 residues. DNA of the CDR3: TGTGCCAGCAGCGTAGAAACGGGACAGGGCACAGATACGCAGTATTTT. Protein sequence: CASSVETGQGTDTQYF.

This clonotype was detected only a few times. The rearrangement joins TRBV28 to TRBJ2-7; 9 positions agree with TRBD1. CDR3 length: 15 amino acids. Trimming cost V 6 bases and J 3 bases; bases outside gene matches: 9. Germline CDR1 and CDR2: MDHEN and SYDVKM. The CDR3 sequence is CASSSGQGGYYEQYF. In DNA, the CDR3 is TGTGCCAGCAGCTCGGGACAGGGTGGCTACTACGAGCAGTACTTC.

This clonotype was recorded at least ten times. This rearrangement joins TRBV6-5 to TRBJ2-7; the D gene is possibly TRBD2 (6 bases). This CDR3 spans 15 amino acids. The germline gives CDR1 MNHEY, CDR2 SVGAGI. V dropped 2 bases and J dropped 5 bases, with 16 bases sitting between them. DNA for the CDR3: TGTGCCAGCAGTTACCCCGGGACTTCGAAGCACGAGCAGTACTTC. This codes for CASSYPGTSKHEQYF.

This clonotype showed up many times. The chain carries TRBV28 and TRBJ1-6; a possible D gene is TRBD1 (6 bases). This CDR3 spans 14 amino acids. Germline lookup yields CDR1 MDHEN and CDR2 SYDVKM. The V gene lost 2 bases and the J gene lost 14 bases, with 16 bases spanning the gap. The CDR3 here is CASSLVEGVRSLHF. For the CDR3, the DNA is TGTGCCAGCAGTTTAGTGGAGGGGGTTAGGTCCCTCCACTTT.

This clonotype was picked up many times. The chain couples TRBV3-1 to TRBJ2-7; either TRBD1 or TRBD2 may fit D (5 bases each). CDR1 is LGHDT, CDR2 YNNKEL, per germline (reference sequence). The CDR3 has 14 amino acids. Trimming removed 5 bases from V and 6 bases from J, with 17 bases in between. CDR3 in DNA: TGTGCCAGCAGCTACCGGGACCTCGGAGGCGAGCAGTACTTC. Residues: CASSYRDLGGEQYF.

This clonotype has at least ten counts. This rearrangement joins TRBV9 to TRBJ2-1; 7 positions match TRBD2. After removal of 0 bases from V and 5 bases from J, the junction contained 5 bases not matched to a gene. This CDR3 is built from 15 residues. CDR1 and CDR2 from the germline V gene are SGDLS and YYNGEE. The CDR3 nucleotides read TGTGCCAGCAGCGTAGCGGGGAGGGGAAACAATGAGCAGTTCTTC. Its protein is CASSVAGRGNNEQFF.

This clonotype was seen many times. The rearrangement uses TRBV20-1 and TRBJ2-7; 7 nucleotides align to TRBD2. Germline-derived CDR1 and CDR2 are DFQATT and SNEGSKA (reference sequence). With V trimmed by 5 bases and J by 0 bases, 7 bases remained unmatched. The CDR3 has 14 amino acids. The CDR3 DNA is TGCAGTGCTCGGGGGAGGGTGAGCTCCTACGAGCAGTACTTC. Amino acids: CSARGRVSSYEQYF.

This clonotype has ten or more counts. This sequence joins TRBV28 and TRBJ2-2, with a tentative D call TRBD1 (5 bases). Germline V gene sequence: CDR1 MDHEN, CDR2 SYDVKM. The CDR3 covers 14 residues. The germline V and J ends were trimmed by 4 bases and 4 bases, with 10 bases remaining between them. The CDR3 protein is CASSSYRITGELFF. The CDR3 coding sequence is TGTGCCAGCAGTTCATACAGGATCACCGGGGAGCTGTTTTTT.

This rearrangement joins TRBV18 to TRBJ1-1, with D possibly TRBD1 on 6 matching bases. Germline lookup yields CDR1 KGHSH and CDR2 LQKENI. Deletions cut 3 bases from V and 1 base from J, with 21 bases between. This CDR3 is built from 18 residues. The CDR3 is CASSPPGGGEFGNTEAFF. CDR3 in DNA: TGTGCCAGCTCACCCCCCGGGGGGGGCGAGTTTGGGAACACTGAAGCTTTCTTT.

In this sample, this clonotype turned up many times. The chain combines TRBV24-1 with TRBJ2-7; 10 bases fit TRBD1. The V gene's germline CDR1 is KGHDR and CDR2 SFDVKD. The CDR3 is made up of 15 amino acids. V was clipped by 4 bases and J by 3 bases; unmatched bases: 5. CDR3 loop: CATSDPGTGVYEQYF. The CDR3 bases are TGTGCCACCAGTGACCCTGGGACAGGGGTCTACGAGCAGTACTTC.

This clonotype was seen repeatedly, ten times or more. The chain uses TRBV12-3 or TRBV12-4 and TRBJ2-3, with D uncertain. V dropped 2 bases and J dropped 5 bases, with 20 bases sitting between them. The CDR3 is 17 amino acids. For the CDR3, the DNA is TGTGCCAGCAGTTTACCCTCGGGTGGACGAACAAAAGATACGCAGTATTTT. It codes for CASSLPSGGRTKDTQYF.

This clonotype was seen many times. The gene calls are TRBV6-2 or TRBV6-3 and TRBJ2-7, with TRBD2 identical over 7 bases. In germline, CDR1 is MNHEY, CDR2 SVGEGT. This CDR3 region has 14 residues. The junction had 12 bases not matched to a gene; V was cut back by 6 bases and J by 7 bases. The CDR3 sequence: CASRRPGLPREQYF. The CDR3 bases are TGTGCCAGCAGGCGACCGGGACTACCTCGGGAGCAGTACTTC.

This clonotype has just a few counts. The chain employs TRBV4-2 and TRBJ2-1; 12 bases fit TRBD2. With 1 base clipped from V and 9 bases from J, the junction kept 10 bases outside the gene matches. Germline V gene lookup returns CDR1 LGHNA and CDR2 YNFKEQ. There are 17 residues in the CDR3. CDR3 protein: CASSQAPTSGRGGEQFF. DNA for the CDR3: TGTGCCAGCAGCCAAGCTCCGACTAGCGGGAGAGGTGGTGAGCAGTTCTTC.

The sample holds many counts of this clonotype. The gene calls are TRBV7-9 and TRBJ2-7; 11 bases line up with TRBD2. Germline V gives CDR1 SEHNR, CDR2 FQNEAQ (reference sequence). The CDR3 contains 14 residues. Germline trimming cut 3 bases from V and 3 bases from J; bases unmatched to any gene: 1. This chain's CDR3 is CASSFTSGSYEQYF. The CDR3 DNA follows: TGTGCCAGCAGCTTTACTAGCGGGAGCTACGAGCAGTACTTC.

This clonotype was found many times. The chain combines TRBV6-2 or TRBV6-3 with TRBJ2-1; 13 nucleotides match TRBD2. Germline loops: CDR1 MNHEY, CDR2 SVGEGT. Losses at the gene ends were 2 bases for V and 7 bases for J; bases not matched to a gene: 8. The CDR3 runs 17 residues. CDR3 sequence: CASSYTRLAGGQNEQFF. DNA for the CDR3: TGTGCCAGCAGTTACACCCGACTAGCGGGGGGCCAGAATGAGCAGTTCTTC.

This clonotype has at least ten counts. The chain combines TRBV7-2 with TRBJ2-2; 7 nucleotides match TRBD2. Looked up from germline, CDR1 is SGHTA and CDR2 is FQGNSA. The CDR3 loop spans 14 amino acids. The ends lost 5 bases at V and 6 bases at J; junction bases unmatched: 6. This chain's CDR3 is CASSLTTSAGELFF. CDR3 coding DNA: TGTGCCAGCAGCCTCACAACTAGCGCCGGGGAGCTGTTTTTT.

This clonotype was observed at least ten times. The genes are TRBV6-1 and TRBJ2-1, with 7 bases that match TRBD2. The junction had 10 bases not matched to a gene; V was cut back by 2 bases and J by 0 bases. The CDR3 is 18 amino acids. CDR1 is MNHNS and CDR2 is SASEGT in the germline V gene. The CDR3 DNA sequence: TGTGCCAGCAGTGAACGGGTAAGAGCGGGAAGCTCCTACAATGAGCAGTTCTTC. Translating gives CASSERVRAGSSYNEQFF.

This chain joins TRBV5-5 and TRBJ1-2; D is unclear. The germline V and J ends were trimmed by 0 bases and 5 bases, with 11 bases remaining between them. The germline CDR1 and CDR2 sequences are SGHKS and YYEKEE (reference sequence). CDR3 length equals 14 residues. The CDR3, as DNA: TGTGCCAGCAGCTTGGTCGCAGGAGGGTATGGCTACACCTTC. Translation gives CASSLVAGGYGYTF.

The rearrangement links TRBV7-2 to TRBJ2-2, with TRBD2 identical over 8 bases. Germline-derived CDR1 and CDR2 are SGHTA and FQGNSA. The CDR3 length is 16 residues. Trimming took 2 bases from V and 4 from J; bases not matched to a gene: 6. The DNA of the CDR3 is TGTGCCAGCAGCTTAAAGGGGACTAGGGTCACCGGGGAGCTGTTTTTT. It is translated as CASSLKGTRVTGELFF.

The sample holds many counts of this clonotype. The CDR3 here is CASRPRGETEAFF. The CDR3 nucleotides are TGCGCCAGCAGGCCGAGGGGAGAAACTGAAGCTTTCTTT. The J gene is TRBJ1-1, the V gene TRBV5-1, with D tentatively TRBD1 (5 bases). Germline V gives CDR1 SGHRS, CDR2 YFSETQ. The CDR3 extends over 13 amino acids. V was pared by 5 bases and J by 5 bases, with 13 bases between.

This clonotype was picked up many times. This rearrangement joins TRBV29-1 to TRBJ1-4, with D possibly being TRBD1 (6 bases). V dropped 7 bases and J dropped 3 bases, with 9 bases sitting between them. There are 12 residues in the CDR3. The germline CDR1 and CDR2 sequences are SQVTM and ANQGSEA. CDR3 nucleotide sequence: TGCAGCGCCGAGGGGGCTAATGAAAAACTGTTTTTT. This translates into CSAEGANEKLFF.

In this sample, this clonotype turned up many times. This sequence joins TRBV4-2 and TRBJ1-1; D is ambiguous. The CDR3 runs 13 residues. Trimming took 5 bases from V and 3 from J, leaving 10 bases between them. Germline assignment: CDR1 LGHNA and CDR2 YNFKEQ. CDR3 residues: CASSSGGDTEAFF. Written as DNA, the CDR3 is TGTGCCAGCAGCTCCGGAGGAGACACTGAAGCTTTCTTT.

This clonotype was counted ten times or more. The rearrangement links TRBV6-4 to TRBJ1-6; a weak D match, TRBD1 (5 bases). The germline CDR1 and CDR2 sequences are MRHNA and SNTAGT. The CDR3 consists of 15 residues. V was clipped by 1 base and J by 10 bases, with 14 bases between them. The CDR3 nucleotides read TGTGCCAGCAGTGACTTAGGGCAGGGAGAATCACCCCTCCACTTT. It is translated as CASSDLGQGESPLHF.

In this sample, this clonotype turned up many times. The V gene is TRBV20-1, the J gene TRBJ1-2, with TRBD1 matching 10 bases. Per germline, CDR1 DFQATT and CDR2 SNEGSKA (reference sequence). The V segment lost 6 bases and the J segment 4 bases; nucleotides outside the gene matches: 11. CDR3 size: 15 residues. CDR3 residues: CSAPRATGGFYGYTF. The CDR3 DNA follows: TGCAGTGCACCGAGAGCGACAGGGGGCTTCTATGGCTACACCTTC.

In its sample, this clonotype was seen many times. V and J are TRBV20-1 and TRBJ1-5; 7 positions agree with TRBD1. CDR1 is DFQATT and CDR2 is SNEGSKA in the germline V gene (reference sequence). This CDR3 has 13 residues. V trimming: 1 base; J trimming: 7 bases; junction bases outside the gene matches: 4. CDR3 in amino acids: CSARAGGAQPQHF. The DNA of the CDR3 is TGCAGTGCTAGAGCAGGGGGGGCCCAGCCCCAGCATTTT.

CDR3 sequence (DNA): TGTGCCACCAGTGATGGTTTGGGACAGGGGCCTAACTATGGCTACACCTTC. Translating gives CATSDGLGQGPNYGYTF. The chain carries TRBV24-1 and TRBJ1-2; TRBD1 agrees at 10 bases. V lost 3 bases to trimming and J lost 0 bases; unmatched junction nucleotides: 6. Per germline, CDR1 KGHDR and CDR2 SFDVKD. The length of the CDR3 is 17 residues.

This CDR3 reads CASSFGTSGRSTDTQYF. As DNA, the CDR3 is TGTGCCAGCAGCTTCGGGACTAGCGGGAGGAGCACAGATACGCAGTATTTT. The chain combines TRBV7-2 with TRBJ2-3, with TRBD2 matching over 15 bases. The J segment lost 0 bases and the V segment lost 3 bases, leaving 1 base of the junction unmatched. The CDR3 consists of 17 residues. CDR1 is SGHTA, CDR2 FQGNSA, per germline.

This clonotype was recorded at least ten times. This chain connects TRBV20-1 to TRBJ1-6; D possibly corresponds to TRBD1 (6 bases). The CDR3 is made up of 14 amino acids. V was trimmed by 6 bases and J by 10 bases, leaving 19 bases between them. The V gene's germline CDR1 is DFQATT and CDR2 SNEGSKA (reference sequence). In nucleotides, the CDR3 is TGCAGTGCCCGGTCCGGGATCGGGGGCTCACCCCTCCACTTT. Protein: CSARSGIGGSPLHF.

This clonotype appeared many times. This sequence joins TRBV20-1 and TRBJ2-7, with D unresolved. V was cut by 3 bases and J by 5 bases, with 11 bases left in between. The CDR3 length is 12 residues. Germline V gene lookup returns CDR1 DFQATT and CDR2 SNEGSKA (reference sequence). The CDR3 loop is CSASPIQDEQYF. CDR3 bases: TGCAGTGCTAGTCCCATACAAGACGAGCAGTACTTC.

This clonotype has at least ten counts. The CDR3 DNA sequence: TGTGCCAGCAGTTTGGACAGGGGGAACGAGCAGTACTTC. Translating gives CASSLDRGNEQYF. The rearrangement links TRBV27 to TRBJ2-7, with 10 positions matching TRBD1. CDR1 MNHEY and CDR2 SMNVEV come from the germline V gene (reference sequence). The CDR3 runs to 13 residues. The ends lost 3 bases at V and 5 bases at J; junction bases unmatched: 1.